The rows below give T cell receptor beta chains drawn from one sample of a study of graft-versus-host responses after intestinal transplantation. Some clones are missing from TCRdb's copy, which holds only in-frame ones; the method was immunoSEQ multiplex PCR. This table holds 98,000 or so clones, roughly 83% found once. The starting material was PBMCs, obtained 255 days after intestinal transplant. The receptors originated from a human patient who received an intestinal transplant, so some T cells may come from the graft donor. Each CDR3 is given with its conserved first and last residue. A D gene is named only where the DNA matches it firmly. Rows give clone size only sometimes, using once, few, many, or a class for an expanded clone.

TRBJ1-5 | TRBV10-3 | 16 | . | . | TGTGCCATCAGTGAGTCGAGGGTGGGCGGCAATCAGCCCCAGCATTTT | CAISESRVGGNQPQHF
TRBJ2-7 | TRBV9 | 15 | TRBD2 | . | TGTGCCAGCAGCGTAGGGCTAGCGGGGCACTACGAGCAGTACTTC | CASSVGLAGHYEQYF
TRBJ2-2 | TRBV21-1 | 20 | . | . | . | CASSKSLNVATGSGSGELFF
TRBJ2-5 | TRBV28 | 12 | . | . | TGTGCCAGCAGTTTAAGCCAAGAGACCCAGTACTTC | CASSLSQETQYF
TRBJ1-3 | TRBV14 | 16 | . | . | TGTGCCAGCAGCCAAGCAGAGAAGAGCTCTGGAAACACCATATATTTT | CASSQAEKSSGNTIYF
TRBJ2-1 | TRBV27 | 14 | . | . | TGTGCCAGCACCAACGAGGGGTCCTACAATGAGCAGTTCTTC | CASTNEGSYNEQFF
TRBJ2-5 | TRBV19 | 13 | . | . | TGTGCCAGTAGTATGCAGGGGGGGGAGACCCAGTACTTC | CASSMQGGETQYF
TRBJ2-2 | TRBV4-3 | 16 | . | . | TGCGCCAGCAGCCAAGAGCAGGGAATATACACCGGGGAGCTGTTTTTT | CASSQEQGIYTGELFF
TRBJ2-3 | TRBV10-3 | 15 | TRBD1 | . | TGTGCCATCACCAGCGGTATAGGGGGCCCAGATACGCAGTATTTT | CAITSGIGGPDTQYF
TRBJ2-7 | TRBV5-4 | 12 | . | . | TGTGCCAGCAGCTCAGGACAGAACGAGCAGTACTTC | CASSSGQNEQYF
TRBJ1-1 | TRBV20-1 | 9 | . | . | TGCAGTGCTACCAGTGAAGCTTTCTTT | CSATSEAFF
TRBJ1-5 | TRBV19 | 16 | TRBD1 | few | TGTGCCAGTAGTATAGGACAGGGTCTCCAGTGGCAGCCCCAGCATTTT | CASSIGQGLQWQPQHF
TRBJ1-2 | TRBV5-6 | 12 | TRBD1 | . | TGTGCCAGCAGCGCCGGACAGGCCGGCTACACCTTC | CASSAGQAGYTF
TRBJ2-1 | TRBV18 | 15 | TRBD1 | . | TGTGCCAGCTCACCAGGAGACAGGGGGCTTGATGAGCAGTTCTTC | CASSPGDRGLDEQFF